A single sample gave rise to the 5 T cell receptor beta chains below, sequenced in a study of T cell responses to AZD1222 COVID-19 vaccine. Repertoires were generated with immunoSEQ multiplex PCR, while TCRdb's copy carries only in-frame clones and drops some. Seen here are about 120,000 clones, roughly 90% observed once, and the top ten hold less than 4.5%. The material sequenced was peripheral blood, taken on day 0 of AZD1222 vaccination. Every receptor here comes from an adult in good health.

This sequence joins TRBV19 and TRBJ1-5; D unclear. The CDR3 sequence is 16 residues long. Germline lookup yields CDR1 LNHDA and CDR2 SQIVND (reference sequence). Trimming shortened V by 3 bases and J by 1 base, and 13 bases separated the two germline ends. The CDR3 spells CASSISRGKSNQPQHF. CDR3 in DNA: TGTGCCAGTAGTATCTCGCGTGGGAAGAGCAATCAGCCCCAGCATTTT.

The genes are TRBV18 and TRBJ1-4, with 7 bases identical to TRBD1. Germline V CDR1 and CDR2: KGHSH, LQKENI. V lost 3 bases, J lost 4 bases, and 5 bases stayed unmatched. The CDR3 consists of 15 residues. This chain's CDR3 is CASSPTGQSNEKLFF. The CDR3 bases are TGTGCCAGCTCACCCACGGGACAGAGTAATGAAAAACTGTTTTTT.

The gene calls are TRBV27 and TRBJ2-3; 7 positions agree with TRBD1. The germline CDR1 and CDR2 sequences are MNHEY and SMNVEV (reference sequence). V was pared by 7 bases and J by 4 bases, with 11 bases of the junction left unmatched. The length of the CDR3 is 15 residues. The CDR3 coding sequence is TGTGCCAGCAATTGGGAAAACAGGGGTCCAGATACGCAGTATTTT. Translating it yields CASNWENRGPDTQYF.

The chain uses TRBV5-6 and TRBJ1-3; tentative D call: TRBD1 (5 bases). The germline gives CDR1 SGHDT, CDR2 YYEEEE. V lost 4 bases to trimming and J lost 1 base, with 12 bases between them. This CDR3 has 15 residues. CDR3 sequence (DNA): TGTGCCAGCAGCGACCCGGGGGGTTCTGGAAACACCATATATTTT. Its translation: CASSDPGGSGNTIYF.

The CDR3 loop is CASQRWDRDQETQYF. As DNA, the CDR3 is TGTGCCAGCCAAAGGTGGGACAGGGACCAAGAGACCCAGTACTTC. The chain employs TRBV7-6 and TRBJ2-5, with TRBD1 identical over 9 bases. V trimming: 8 bases; J trimming: 0 bases; junction bases outside the gene matches: 7. The CDR3 loop spans 15 amino acids. CDR1 and CDR2 from the germline V gene are SGHVS and FNYEAQ.